The clone carrying this T cell receptor (beta chain) was seen at least ten times. These data originate in a study of T cells in Graves' hyperthyroidism and ophthalmopathy. Trimming cost V 1 base and J 7 bases, with 17 bases left between them. The CDR3 extends over 15 amino acids. Germline CDR1 reads MNHNS; CDR2 reads SASEGT. The CDR3 regions of TCR beta were amplified from RNA transcripts. The HTBI primer set was used in a first-round RT-PCR of the TCR CDR3. TCRdb processed the multiplex PCR reads anew with MiXCR; each CDR3 protein has one entry. The table lists a few hundred thousand distinct CDR3 sequences, over 10% of them singletons.

V is TRBV6-1 and J is TRBJ2-7, with D maybe TRBD1 (5 bases). Sequencing was done on a sample of blood. This receptor was obtained from a woman between 18 and 30 years old with Graves' hyperthyroidism. Here the CDR3 DNA reads TGTGCCAGCAGTGAAGAGCTCTTTGGGGCTGGAGAGCAGTACTTC. Residues: CASSEELFGAGEQYF.